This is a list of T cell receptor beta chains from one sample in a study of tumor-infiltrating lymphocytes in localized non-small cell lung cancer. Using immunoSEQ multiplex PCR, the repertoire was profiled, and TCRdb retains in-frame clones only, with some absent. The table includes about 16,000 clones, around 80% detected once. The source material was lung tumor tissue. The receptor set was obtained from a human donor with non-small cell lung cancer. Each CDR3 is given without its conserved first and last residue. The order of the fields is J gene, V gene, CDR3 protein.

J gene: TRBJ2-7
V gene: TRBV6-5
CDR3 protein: ASSYSAGPYEQY

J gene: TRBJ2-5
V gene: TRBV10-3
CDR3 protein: AINLPYGLAGVGETQY

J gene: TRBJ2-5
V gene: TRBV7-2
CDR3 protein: ASSFTGGETQY

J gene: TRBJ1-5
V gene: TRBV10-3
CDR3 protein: AISESMTNQPQH

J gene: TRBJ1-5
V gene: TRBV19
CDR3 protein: ASDKSPEGQPQH

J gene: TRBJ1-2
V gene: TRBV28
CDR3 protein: ASSFYRGIPYGYT

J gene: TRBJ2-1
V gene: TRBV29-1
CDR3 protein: SVEEGTRAKQF

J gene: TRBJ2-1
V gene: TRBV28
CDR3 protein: ASSPRDTSYNEQF

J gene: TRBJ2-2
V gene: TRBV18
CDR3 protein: ASSPHPKAITGELF

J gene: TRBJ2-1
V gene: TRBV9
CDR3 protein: ASSPRTSADNEQF

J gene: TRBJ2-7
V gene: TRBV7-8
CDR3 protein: ASSLGPNYEQY

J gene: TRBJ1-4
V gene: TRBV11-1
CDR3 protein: ASSLGVGQGYEKLF

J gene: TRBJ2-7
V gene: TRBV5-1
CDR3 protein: ASSWTSGSREEQY

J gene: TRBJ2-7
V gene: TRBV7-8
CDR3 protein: ASGVTSGRAGTYEQY

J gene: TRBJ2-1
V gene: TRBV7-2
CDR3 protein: ASSSNGRSDEQF

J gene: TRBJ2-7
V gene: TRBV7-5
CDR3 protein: ARSLEMREGLVEQY

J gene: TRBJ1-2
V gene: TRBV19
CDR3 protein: ASSMSEGTGGMTDGYT

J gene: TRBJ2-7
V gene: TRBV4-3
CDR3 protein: ASSQEGGYEQY

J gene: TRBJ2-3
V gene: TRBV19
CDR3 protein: ASSNPGLAHNTQY

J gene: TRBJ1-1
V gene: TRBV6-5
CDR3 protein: ASSYRLSSNTEAF

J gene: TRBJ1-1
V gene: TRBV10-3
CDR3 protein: AISESAGGKNTEAF

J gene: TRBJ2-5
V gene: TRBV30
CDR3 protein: AWSILTSRETQY

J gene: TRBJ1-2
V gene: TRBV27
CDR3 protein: ASSGGDGYT

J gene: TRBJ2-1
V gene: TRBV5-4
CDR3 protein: ASSLNNEQF

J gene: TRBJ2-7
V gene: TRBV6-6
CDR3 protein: ASTLSGSGYEQY

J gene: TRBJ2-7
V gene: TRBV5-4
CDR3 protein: ASSYRGSYEQY

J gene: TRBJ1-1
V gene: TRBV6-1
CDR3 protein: ASSERGETEAF

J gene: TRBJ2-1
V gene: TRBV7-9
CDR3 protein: ASSSPERPSYNEQF

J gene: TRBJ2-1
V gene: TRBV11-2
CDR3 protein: ASSLGQVRVGDDEQF

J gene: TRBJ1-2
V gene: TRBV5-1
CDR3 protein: ARAINSNAYGYT